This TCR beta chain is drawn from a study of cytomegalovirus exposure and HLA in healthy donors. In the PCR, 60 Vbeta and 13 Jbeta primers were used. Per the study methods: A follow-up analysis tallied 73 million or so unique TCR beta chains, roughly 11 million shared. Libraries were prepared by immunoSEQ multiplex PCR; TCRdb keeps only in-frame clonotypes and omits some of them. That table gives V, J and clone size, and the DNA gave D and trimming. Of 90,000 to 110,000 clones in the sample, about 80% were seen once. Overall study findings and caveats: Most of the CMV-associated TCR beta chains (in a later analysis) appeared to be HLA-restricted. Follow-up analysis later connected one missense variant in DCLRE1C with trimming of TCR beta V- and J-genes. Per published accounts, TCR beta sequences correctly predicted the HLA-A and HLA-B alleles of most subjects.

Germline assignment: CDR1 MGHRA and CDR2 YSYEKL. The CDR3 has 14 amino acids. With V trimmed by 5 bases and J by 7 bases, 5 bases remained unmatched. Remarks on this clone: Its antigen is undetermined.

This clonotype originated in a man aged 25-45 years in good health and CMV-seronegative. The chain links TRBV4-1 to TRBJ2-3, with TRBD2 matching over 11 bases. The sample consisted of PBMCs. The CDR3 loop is CASSAGTSGNTQYF. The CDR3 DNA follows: TGCGCCAGCAGCGCCGGGACTAGCGGTAATACGCAGTATTTT.